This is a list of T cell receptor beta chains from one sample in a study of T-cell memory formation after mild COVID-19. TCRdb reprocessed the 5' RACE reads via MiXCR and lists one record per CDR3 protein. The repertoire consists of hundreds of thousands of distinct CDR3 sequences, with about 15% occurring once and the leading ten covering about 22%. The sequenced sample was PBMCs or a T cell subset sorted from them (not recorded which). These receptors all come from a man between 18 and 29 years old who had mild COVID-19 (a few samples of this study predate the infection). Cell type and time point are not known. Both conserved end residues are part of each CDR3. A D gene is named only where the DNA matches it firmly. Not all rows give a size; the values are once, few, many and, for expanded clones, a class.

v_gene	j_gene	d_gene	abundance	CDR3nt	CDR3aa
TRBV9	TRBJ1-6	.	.	TGTGCCAGCAGCGAAAACTTAGGACGGAGCTATAATTCACCCCTCCACTTT	CASSENLGRSYNSPLHF
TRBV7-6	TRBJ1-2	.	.	TGTGCCAGCAGCCCAGAGGTCACAGACTATGGCTACACCTTC	CASSPEVTDYGYTF
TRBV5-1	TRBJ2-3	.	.	TGCGCCAGCAGCTTGGCCGGACTCACTAGCACAGATACGCAGTATTTT	CASSLAGLTSTDTQYF
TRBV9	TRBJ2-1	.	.	TGTGCCAGCAGCTCGACCGGGGTTTATGAGCAGTTCTTC	CASSSTGVYEQFF
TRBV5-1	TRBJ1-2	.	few	TGCGCCAGCAGCAGGAACGGGGGAGCTAACTATGGCTACACCTTC	CASSRNGGANYGYTF
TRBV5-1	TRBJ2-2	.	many	TGCGCCAGCAGCTTGGAAACCGGGGAGCTGTTTTTT	CASSLETGELFF
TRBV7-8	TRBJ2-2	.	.	TGTGCCAGCAGCACGATGGGGTTACTCGGGGAGCTGTTTTTT	CASSTMGLLGELFF
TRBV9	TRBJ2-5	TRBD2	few	TGTGCCAGCAGCGAATATAGCGGGACCCAAGAGACCCAGTACTTC	CASSEYSGTQETQYF
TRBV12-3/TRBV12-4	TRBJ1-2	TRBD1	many	TGTGCCAGCAGTACAAGACAGGGAGGTAGCTATGGCTACACCTTC	CASSTRQGGSYGYTF
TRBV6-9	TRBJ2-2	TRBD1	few	TGTGCCAGCAGTTACGTGACAGGGGAAACCGGGGAGCTGTTTTTT	CASSYVTGETGELFF
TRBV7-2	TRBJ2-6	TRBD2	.	TGTGCCAGCGCGGGGGTTGCGAGCTCTGGGGCCAACGTCCTGACTTTC	CASAGVASSGANVLTF
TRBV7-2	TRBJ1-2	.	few	TGTGCCAGCAGCTTAGGGGAGGGAAGAGGCTACACCTTC	CASSLGEGRGYTF
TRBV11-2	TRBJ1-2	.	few	TGTGCCAGCAGCTTAGAGTTTCTCAGCCCTAACTATGGCTACACCTTC	CASSLEFLSPNYGYTF
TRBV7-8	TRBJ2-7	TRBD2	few	TGTGCCAGCAGCCCCGGGACTAGGGTCTACGAGCAGTACTTC	CASSPGTRVYEQYF
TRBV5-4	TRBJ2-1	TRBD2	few	TGTGCCAGCAGCGGCGGGACTAGCGGGTCCAGCTCCTACAATGAGCAGTTCTTC	CASSGGTSGSSSYNEQFF
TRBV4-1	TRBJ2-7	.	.	TGCGCCAGCAGCCAAGATAGCGTCTCCTACGAGCAGTACTTC	CASSQDSVSYEQYF
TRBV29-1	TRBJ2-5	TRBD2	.	TGCAGCGTTGAAGGAGCCCTAGCGGGGGGAGAGACCCAGTACTTC	CSVEGALAGGETQYF
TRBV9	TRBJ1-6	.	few	TGTGCCAGCAGCCTTCGGGGGAATTATAATTCACCCCTCCACTTT	CASSLRGNYNSPLHF
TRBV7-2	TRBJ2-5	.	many	TGTGCCAGCAGCTTTCAGGCGGTGACGATGTTAGAGACCCAGTACTTC	CASSFQAVTMLETQYF
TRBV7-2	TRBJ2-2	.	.	TGTGCCAGCAGCTGGGCCGCGAACACCGGGGAGCTGTTTTTT	CASSWAANTGELFF
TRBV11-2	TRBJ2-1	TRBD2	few	TGTGCCAGCAGCATCACTAGCGGGGACTACAATGAGCAGTTCTTC	CASSITSGDYNEQFF
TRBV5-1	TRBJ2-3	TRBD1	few	TGCGCCAGCAGCCCCGGGACAGACCAGACAGATACGCAGTATTTT	CASSPGTDQTDTQYF
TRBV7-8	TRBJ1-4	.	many	TGTGCCAGCAGCTTAGCGCGGAGGGGAGGAGGTGAAAAACTGTTTTTT	CASSLARRGGGEKLFF
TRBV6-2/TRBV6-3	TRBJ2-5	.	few	TGTGCCAGCAGCGTGGACCCCCGGACCCAGTACTTC	CASSVDPRTQYF
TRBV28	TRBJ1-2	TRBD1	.	TGTGCCAGCAGTTTAACAGGGGGCGGTAGAGATGGCTACACCTTC	CASSLTGGGRDGYTF
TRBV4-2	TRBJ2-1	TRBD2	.	TGTGCCAGCAGCCAAGAGTACGGGACTAGCGGGGGGAGCTCCTACAATGAGCAGTTCTTC	CASSQEYGTSGGSSYNEQFF
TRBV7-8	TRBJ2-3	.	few	TGTGCCAGCAGCTTATATCCTATCCTGGCAGATACGCAGTATTTT	CASSLYPILADTQYF
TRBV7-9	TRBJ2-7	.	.	TGTGCCAGCAGCTTACCTCACTCCTCGTCCTACGAGCAGTACTTC	CASSLPHSSSYEQYF
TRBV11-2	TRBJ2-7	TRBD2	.	TGTGCCAGCAGCTTAAGCGTACTAGCGGGGGTCGAGCAGTACTTC	CASSLSVLAGVEQYF
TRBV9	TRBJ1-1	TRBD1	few	TGTGCCAGCAGCGTAAACAGGGGGCCCGTCACTGAAGCTTTCTTT	CASSVNRGPVTEAFF
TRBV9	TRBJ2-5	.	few	TGTGCCAGCATTCGGGGGGCCCAAGAGACCCAGTACTTC	CASIRGAQETQYF
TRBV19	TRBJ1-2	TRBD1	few	TGTGCCAGTAGTATGATCGGGACAGGGCTTCAAGTCGGTGGCTACACCTTC	CASSMIGTGLQVGGYTF
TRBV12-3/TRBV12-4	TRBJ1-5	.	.	TGTGCCAGCAGTTTAGATATTGGGCAGCCCCAGCATTTT	CASSLDIGQPQHF
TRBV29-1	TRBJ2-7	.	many	TGCAGCGTTGAAAGTGGCTTCCTGCGGGAGCAGTACTTC	CSVESGFLREQYF
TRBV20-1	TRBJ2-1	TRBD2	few	TGCAGTGCCCAGAAGCTAGCGGGGTACAATGAGCAGTTCTTC	CSAQKLAGYNEQFF
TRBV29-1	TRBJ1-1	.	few	TGCAGCGTTGAAGACAGAGGAGGTTTAGGCACTGAAGCTTTCTTT	CSVEDRGGLGTEAFF
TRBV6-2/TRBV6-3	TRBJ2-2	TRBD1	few	TGTGCCAGCAGTTACCCGGGACAGGGGGTCAGCACCGGGGAGCTGTTTTTT	CASSYPGQGVSTGELFF
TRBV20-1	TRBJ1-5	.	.	TGCAGTGCCCTTCGGGGGACAAACAATCAGCCCCAGCATTTT	CSALRGTNNQPQHF
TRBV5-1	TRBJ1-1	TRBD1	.	TGCGCCAGCAGCTTGCTTGGGACAGGAATACTGAACACTGAAGCTTTCTTT	CASSLLGTGILNTEAFF
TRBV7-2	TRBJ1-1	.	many	TGTGCCAGCAGCTCAAACCTAAACACTGAAGCTTTCTTT	CASSSNLNTEAFF
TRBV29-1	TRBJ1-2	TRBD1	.	TGCAGCGCGGGACAGGGGATGTATGGCTACACCTTC	CSAGQGMYGYTF
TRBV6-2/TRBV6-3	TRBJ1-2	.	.	TGTGCCACCTTCAGGGCCGCGGGCTACACCTTC	CATFRAAGYTF
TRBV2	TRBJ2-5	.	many	TGTGCCAGCAGTGAAGCGCTAAGGGAGACCCAGTACTTC	CASSEALRETQYF
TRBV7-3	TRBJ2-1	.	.	TGTGCCAGCAGCCCGGGACGGAGCTCCTACAATGAGCAGTTCTTC	CASSPGRSSYNEQFF
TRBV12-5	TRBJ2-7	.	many	TGTGCTAGTTCCAACAGGGTGGGTAACTACGAGCAGTACTTC	CASSNRVGNYEQYF
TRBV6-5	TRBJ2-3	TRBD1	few	TGTGCCAGCAGTAGTGGGACAGGGGGCCCAGATACGCAGTATTTT	CASSSGTGGPDTQYF
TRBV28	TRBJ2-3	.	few	TGTGCCAGCGTAAAAACGGGCAGCTCAGATACGCAGTATTTT	CASVKTGSSDTQYF